This TCR beta chain originates from a study of blood T cell repertoires in COVID-19. The overall study: Spain, Italy and the United States supplied samples that represented acute and convalescent COVID-19.

V trimming: 0 bases; J trimming: 0 bases; junction bases outside the gene matches: 5. From germline, CDR1 is LNHDA and CDR2 SQIVND (reference sequence). The CDR3 is 17 amino acids. Method: immunoSEQ multiplex PCR; TCRdb's copy keeps in-frame clones and lacks some. The sample holds just under 80,000 clones, roughly 80% seen once. The chain combines TRBV19 with TRBJ2-3; 8 bases fit TRBD2. Input material: peripheral blood. The source of this sequence is a woman aged 70 to 79 with acute or convalescent COVID-19. CDR3 DNA: TGTGCCAGTAGTATAGAGGCGGGGGGCCTTAGCACAGATACGCAGTATTTT. Translation gives CASSIEAGGLSTDTQYF. The full variable domain, with the rest looked up from reference TRBV19 and TRBJ2-3, is DGGITQSPKYLFRKEGQNVTLSCEQNLNHDAMYWYRQDPGQGLRLIYYSQIVNDFQKGDIAEGYSVSREKKESFPLTVTSAQKNPTAFYLCASSIEAGGLSTDTQYFGPGTRLTVL.